The 23 T cell receptor beta chains below all came from one sample that was sequenced in a study of blood T cell repertoires in COVID-19. TCRdb's table, derived via immunoSEQ multiplex PCR, lists solely in-frame clones and lacks some. The sample records around 430,000 clones, about nine tenths being singletons. The sequencing input was peripheral blood. All receptors come from a woman aged 50 to 60 with COVID-19, enrolled during active disease.

The rearrangement joins TRBV6-6 to TRBJ1-5; D is unresolved. V lost 7 bases, J lost 5 bases, and 12 bases lay in between. CDR1 and CDR2 (germline): MNHNY, SVGAGI (reference sequence). The CDR3 runs 13 residues. The CDR3 is CASNREPYQPQHF. The DNA for the CDR3 is TGTGCCAGCAATAGAGAGCCCTATCAGCCCCAGCATTTT.

The chain combines TRBV5-1 with TRBJ2-1; D gene unclear. The CDR3 contains 12 residues. The germline V gene has CDR1 SGHRS and CDR2 YFSETQ. Trimming took off 3 bases at V and 9 bases at J, with 10 bases between the two ends. CDR3 amino acids: CASSSPSGEQFF. CDR3 bases: TGCGCCAGCAGCTCCCCTTCCGGTGAGCAGTTCTTC. Full variable domain (rest looked up from reference TRBV5-1 and TRBJ2-1): KAGVTQTPRYLIKTRGQQVTLSCSPISGHRSVSWYQQTPGQGLQFLFEYFSETQRNKGNFPGRFSGRQFSNSRSEMNVSTLELGDSALYLCASSSPSGEQFFGPGTRLTVL.

The chain couples TRBV29-1 to TRBJ2-7; 8 nucleotides match TRBD1. CDR1 is SQVTM and CDR2 is ANQGSEA in the germline V gene. CDR3 length equals 12 residues. The DNA of the CDR3 is TGCACCTTAGGACAGGGTGCCTACGAGCAGTACTTC. It specifies CTLGQGAYEQYF.

This clone appeared once. The chain uses TRBV11-2 and TRBJ1-6; D is unclear. Germline V CDR1 and CDR2: SGHAT, FQNNGV. The CDR3 is 17 amino acids. Between the trimmed V and J ends, which lost 5 bases and 8 bases, there was a span of 22 bases. CDR3 sequence (DNA): TGTGCCAGCAGCAGTGGGCCTGCCCGTTCACCTGATTCACCCCTCCACTTT. Encoded protein: CASSSGPARSPDSPLHF.

The chain recombines TRBV9 with TRBJ2-1, with 11 bases that match TRBD1. Germline V gene lookup returns CDR1 SGDLS and CDR2 YYNGEE. The V and J ends lost 4 bases and 7 bases, in that order; junction bases with no gene match: 7. This CDR3 is 15 amino acids long. The CDR3 nucleotides read TGTGCCAGCAGCCCCCCGGACAGGGGGCGGAATGAGCAGTTCTTC. Translated: CASSPPDRGRNEQFF.

The V call is TRBV5-4, the J call TRBJ1-5, with a tentative D call TRBD1 (5 bases). With 3 bases removed from V and 4 bases from J, the gap between germline ends came to 8 bases. Per the germline V gene, CDR1 is SGHNT and CDR2 is YYREEE (reference sequence). This CDR3 has 13 residues. The CDR3, as DNA: TGTGCCAGCAGCTCCGACAGAAATCAGCCCCAGCATTTT. Encoded protein: CASSSDRNQPQHF.

The V gene is TRBV21-1, the J gene TRBJ2-7; the table's TRBD1 call for D was not verified on the DNA. TRBV21-1 constitutes a pseudogene. There are 15 residues in the CDR3. In DNA, the CDR3 is TGTGCCAGCAGCGTACCGGGACAGGGGGCCTACGAGCAGTACTTC. Translation: CASSVPGQGAYEQYF.

This clone has just one count. This sequence joins TRBV15 and TRBJ2-7, with D perhaps TRBD2 (5 bases). Germline-derived CDR1 and CDR2 are LNHNV and YYDKDF (reference sequence). This CDR3 has 15 amino acids. The V end was cut by 4 bases, the J end by 1 base, with 14 bases between. The CDR3 loop reads CATSTGVYGSYEQYF. The CDR3 DNA is TGTGCCACCAGCACCGGGGTCTACGGATCCTACGAGCAGTACTTC.

This chain uses TRBV19 with TRBJ2-1, with TRBD1 matching over 8 bases. The V segment lost 5 bases and the J segment 5 bases; nucleotides outside the gene matches: 14. CDR1 is LNHDA, CDR2 SQIVND, per germline (reference sequence). The CDR3 runs 17 residues. The CDR3 region has the DNA TGTGCCAGTAGTCCTATCGTGGGACAGGACATTAACAATGAGCAGTTCTTC. This sequence encodes CASSPIVGQDINNEQFF.

The chain couples TRBV2 to TRBJ2-3, with 13 nucleotides matching TRBD2. The CDR3 is 13 amino acids. CDR1 is SNHLY and CDR2 is FYNNEI in the germline V gene. Trimming removed 4 bases from V and 9 bases from J; junction bases left unmatched: 1. For the CDR3, the DNA is TGTGCCAGCAGTGGGACTAGCGGGGGCACGCAGTATTTT. This codes for CASSGTSGGTQYF.

The V call is TRBV7-3, the J call TRBJ2-7; D is unclear. The CDR3 consists of 13 residues. The germline V and J ends were trimmed by 2 bases and 2 bases, with 7 bases remaining between them. Germline loops: CDR1 SGHTA, CDR2 FQGTGA. The CDR3 nucleotides read TGTGCCAGCAGCTTAGCGGCCCCCTACGAGCAGTACTTC. Amino acids: CASSLAAPYEQYF.

In its sample, this clone was seen a few times. The chain employs TRBV12-3 or TRBV12-4 and TRBJ1-1; D gene ambiguous. CDR3 length equals 13 residues. The V end was cut by 5 bases, the J end by 1 base, with 8 bases between. CDR3 nucleotide sequence: TGTGCCAGCAGTCAAGCTTCGAACACTGAAGCTTTCTTT. Translated, it gives CASSQASNTEAFF.

The chain links TRBV5-1 to TRBJ2-6; TRBD2 aligns across 10 bases. V was pared by 9 bases and J by 2 bases, with 11 bases of the junction left unmatched. The CDR3 spans 17 residues. Germline lookup yields CDR1 SGHRS and CDR2 YFSETQ. In DNA, the CDR3 is TGCGCCACCTCGAATAGCGGGGGGTTGCCTGGGGCCAACGTCCTGACTTTC. Translated: CATSNSGGLPGANVLTF.

The chain is built from TRBV30 and TRBJ1-4; TRBD1 aligns across 9 bases. The germline V gene encodes CDR1 GTSNPN and CDR2 SVGIG (reference sequence). CDR3 length equals 13 residues. V lost 6 bases and J lost 6; bases outside the gene matches: 5. CDR3 loop: CACTGGLDEKLFF. CDR3 coding DNA: TGTGCCTGCACAGGGGGCTTGGATGAAAAACTGTTTTTT. The whole variable domain, remainder taken from reference TRBV30 and TRBJ1-4, is SQTIHQWPATLVQPVGSPLSLECTVEGTSNPNLYWYRQAAGRGLQLLFYSVGIGQISSEVPQNLSASRPQDRQFILSSKKLLLSDSGFYLCACTGGLDEKLFFGSGTQLSVL.

The chain is built from TRBV4-1 and TRBJ1-4; D not certain. Trimming took off 5 bases at V and 8 bases at J, with 6 bases between the two ends. The CDR3 has 11 residues. CDR1 and CDR2 from the germline V gene are MGHRA and YSYEKL. The CDR3: CASSKQEKLFF. CDR3 nucleotides: TGCGCCAGCAGCAAACAGGAAAAACTGTTTTTT.

V gene TRBV14 combines with J gene TRBJ2-7; maybe TRBD2 (5 bases). Per germline, CDR1 SGHDN and CDR2 FVKESK. V was trimmed by 0 bases and J by 5 bases, leaving 8 bases between them. CDR3 size: 13 residues. Here the CDR3 DNA reads TGTGCCAGCAGCCAAGAATACGGGGACGAGCAGTACTTC. Protein product: CASSQEYGDEQYF.

The V and J genes are TRBV5-1 and TRBJ1-4, with D possibly matching TRBD1 (6 bases). The CDR3 has 14 residues. Trimming took 4 bases from V and 8 from J, leaving 15 bases between them. Germline V gene data show CDR1 as SGHRS and CDR2 as YFSETQ. The CDR3 DNA sequence: TGCGCCAGCAGCCAACAGGGTCTTGGAGAAAAACTGTTTTTT. Protein: CASSQQGLGEKLFF.

A note on this clone: The sample holds other DNA sequences that translate to the same CDR3. The chain couples TRBV29-1 to TRBJ1-1; D may be TRBD1 (6 bases). Trimming removed 7 bases at V and 2 bases at J, with 11 bases between. In germline, CDR1 is SQVTM, CDR2 ANQGSEA. CDR3 length: 12 amino acids. The CDR3 region has the DNA TGCAGCGGCGGACAGCTTAACACTGAAGCTTTCTTT. Translating it yields CSGGQLNTEAFF. Full variable domain (missing parts from reference TRBV29-1 and TRBJ1-1): SAVISQKPSRDICQRGTSLTIQCQVDSQVTMMFWYRQQPGQSLTLIATANQGSEATYESGFVIDKFPISRPNLTFSTLTVSNMSPEDSSIYLCSGGQLNTEAFFGQGTRLTVV.

The chain links TRBV21-1 to TRBJ1-1; the table calls TRBD1, which could not be checked here. TRBV21-1 is listed as a pseudogene. This CDR3 region has 19 residues. CDR3 sequence (DNA): TGTGCCAGCAGCAAAGGTTGGTATCACAGGCAGGAAATGAACACTGAAGCTTTCTTT. Translation: CASSKGWYHRQEMNTEAFF.

This chain links TRBV5-4 with TRBJ1-2; no clear D. The germline gives CDR1 SGHNT, CDR2 YYREEE (reference sequence). The CDR3 spans 14 residues. Trimming removed 3 bases at V and 6 bases at J, with 15 bases between. The CDR3 protein is CASSWGDGLDGYTF. The CDR3 region has the DNA TGTGCCAGCAGCTGGGGAGACGGGTTGGATGGCTACACCTTC.

The gene calls are TRBV3-1 (or the pseudogene TRBV3-2) and TRBJ2-1, with 11 positions matching TRBD2. Germline V gene data show CDR1 as LGHDT and CDR2 as YNNKEL (reference sequence). Trimming removed 2 bases from V and 13 bases from J; junction bases left unmatched: 22. The CDR3 contains 19 residues. CDR3 in DNA: TGTGCCAGCAGCCAATGGGCCCCCGGAACTAGCGGGGGACTCAATGGACAGTTCTTC. Protein sequence: CASSQWAPGTSGGLNGQFF.

The V gene is TRBV7-9, the J gene TRBJ2-5; D remains ambiguous. This CDR3 has 11 residues. The germline V and J ends were trimmed by 3 bases and 3 bases, with 2 bases remaining between them. In germline, CDR1 is SEHNR, CDR2 FQNEAQ (reference sequence). CDR3 sequence reads: CASSFKETQYF. CDR3 in DNA: TGTGCCAGCAGCTTTAAAGAGACCCAGTACTTC.

In regard to this clone: Germline and junction disagree at one end, which may indicate a read error. The chain carries TRBV12-3 or TRBV12-4 and TRBJ2-3; 10 bases align to TRBD1. The CDR3 has 12 amino acids. The CDR3 sequence is CASTRGQGVTNF. Here the CDR3 DNA reads TGTGCCAGCACCCGAGGACAGGGGGTTACGAATTTT.